A selection of T cell receptor beta chains follows, all from one sample in a study of early stage breast cancer tumors. TCRdb's table, derived via immunoSEQ multiplex PCR, lists solely in-frame clones and lacks some. The sample carries tens of thousands of clones, about 78% recorded once. Sequencing was carried out using blood. These receptors came from a person in their fifties or sixties with breast cancer. Both conserved end residues are part of each CDR3. The D gene is left open where the match is weak. For some rows the clone size is stated as once, few or many, or as a class when expanded; others skip it.

>TRBJ2-7|NA|NA|TRBV9
CASSVSDSLSYEQYF
TGTGCCAGCAGCGTATCGGATAGCCTCTCCTACGAGCAGTACTTC
>TRBJ2-7|NA|NA|TRBV28
CASREQGGSYEQYF
TGTGCCAGCCGGGAACAGGGTGGTTCCTACGAGCAGTACTTC
>TRBJ1-1|NA|NA|TRBV6-1
CASSGGKVTEAFF
TGTGCCAGCAGTGGAGGGAAGGTGACTGAAGCTTTCTTT
>TRBJ2-1|NA|NA|TRBV5-1
CASSFRELSGNEQFF
TGCGCCAGCAGCTTTCGTGAGCTATCAGGGAATGAGCAGTTCTTC
>TRBJ1-5|NA|NA|TRBV27
CASSLSGGRQPQHF
TGTGCCAGCAGTTTATCGGGGGGGCGTCAGCCCCAGCATTTT
>TRBJ2-5|NA|NA|TRBV7-9
CASSLGLRQETQYF
TGTGCCAGCAGCTTAGGTCTTAGACAAGAGACCCAGTACTTC
>TRBJ1-2|NA|NA|TRBV7-2
CASSLGRDGQRYTF
TGTGCCAGCAGCTTAGGGCGGGACGGCCAGAGATACACCTTC
>TRBJ2-7|NA|NA|TRBV27
CASSLMSGQDHYEQYF
TGTGCCAGCAGCCTTATGTCGGGACAAGACCACTACGAGCAGTACTTC
>TRBJ2-1|TRBD2|NA|TRBV7-2
CASTIGLAGPNEQFF
TGTGCCAGCACCATCGGACTAGCGGGGCCGAATGAGCAGTTCTTC
>TRBJ2-2|TRBD2|NA|TRBV6-6
CASRVAGYGELFF
TGTGCCAGCAGAGTAGCGGGGTACGGGGAGCTGTTTTTT
>TRBJ1-2|NA|NA|TRBV10-3
CAISLDSPGDYGYTF
TGTGCCATCAGTCTAGACAGCCCAGGAGATTATGGCTACACCTTC
>TRBJ2-5|TRBD2|NA|TRBV27
CASSVGLAGGQETQYF
TGTGCCAGCAGTGTAGGACTAGCGGGGGGTCAAGAGACCCAGTACTTC
>TRBJ2-3|TRBD2|NA|TRBV11-2
CASRRAGGSTDTQYF
TGTGCCAGCAGACGAGCGGGGGGGAGCACAGATACGCAGTATTTT
>TRBJ1-2|NA|NA|TRBV5-1
CASSKEGANYGYTF
TGCGCCAGCAGCAAAGAAGGGGCCAACTATGGCTACACCTTC
>TRBJ1-1|NA|few|TRBV7-2
CASSSPGTEAFF
TGTGCCAGCAGCTCCCCGGGCACTGAAGCTTTCTTT
>TRBJ1-5|NA|NA|TRBV5-6
CASSLAGYDSVHF
TGTGCCAGCAGCTTGGCTGGCTACGACAGCGTGCATTTT
>TRBJ1-5|TRBD1|few|TRBV6-1
CASSVDREDQPQHF
TGTGCCAGCAGTGTAGACAGGGAGGATCAGCCCCAGCATTTT
>TRBJ1-2|NA|few|TRBV7-9
CASTQGNYGYTF
TGTGCCAGCACCCAGGGTAACTATGGCTACACCTTC